A selection of T cell receptor beta chains follows, all from one sample in a study of blood T cell repertoires in COVID-19. Here immunoSEQ multiplex PCR was the method, and the copy in TCRdb shows in-frame clones only, minus some. The data contain under 500,000 clones, around 89% of them singletons. Sequences were obtained from peripheral blood. The receptor set was obtained from a woman younger than 45 with acute or convalescent COVID-19. The CDR3 runs from the conserved cysteine through the conserved F or W. The order of the fields is V gene, J gene, clone size, D gene, CDR3 DNA, CDR3 protein. A D gene is named only where the DNA matches it firmly. Where a row states a size, it is once, few, many or the class of an expanded clone; other rows omit it.

V gene: TRBV19; J gene: TRBJ1-2; clone size: once; D gene: TRBD1; CDR3 DNA: TGTGCCAGTCAAACCCGAGCGGACAGGGGACATCGGGGTTATGGCTACACCTTC; CDR3 protein: CASQTRADRGHRGYGYTF
V gene: TRBV6-5; J gene: TRBJ2-2; clone size: NA; D gene: TRBD1; CDR3 DNA: TGTGCCAGCAGACAGGGGGGAAACACCGGGGAGCTGTTTTTT; CDR3 protein: CASRQGGNTGELFF
V gene: TRBV28; J gene: TRBJ1-1; clone size: NA; D gene: TRBD1; CDR3 DNA: TGTGCCAGCAGTTGGGGTGGGACAGTTGAAGCTTTCTTT; CDR3 protein: CASSWGGTVEAFF
V gene: TRBV19; J gene: TRBJ1-4; clone size: NA; D gene: TRBD1; CDR3 DNA: TGTGCCAGTAATACCGGGACAGGGAATGAAAAACTGTTTTTT; CDR3 protein: CASNTGTGNEKLFF
V gene: TRBV4-1; J gene: TRBJ2-7; clone size: once; D gene: TRBD1; CDR3 DNA: TGCGCCAGCAGCCAAGGGGCCGGGACAGCTTCCTACGAGCAGTACTTC; CDR3 protein: CASSQGAGTASYEQYF
V gene: TRBV2; J gene: TRBJ1-6; clone size: NA; D gene: TRBD1; CDR3 DNA: TGTGCCAGCACCTTGAGGACAGGGGAAAATTCACCCCTCCACTTT; CDR3 protein: CASTLRTGENSPLHF
V gene: TRBV6-5; J gene: TRBJ2-5; clone size: NA; D gene: TRBD2; CDR3 DNA: TGTGCCAGCAGTTACGTAGCGGGGGGCGGGGAGACCCAGTACTTC; CDR3 protein: CASSYVAGGGETQYF
V gene: TRBV30; J gene: TRBJ2-7; clone size: NA; D gene: TRBD2; CDR3 DNA: TGTGCCTGGAGTGTAGGGAGCGGGGGGGCTTATCTCGAGCAGTACTTC; CDR3 protein: CAWSVGSGGAYLEQYF
V gene: TRBV20-1; J gene: TRBJ2-1; clone size: NA; D gene: NA; CDR3 DNA: TGCAGTGCTAGCGACAGCAATGAGCAGTTCTTC; CDR3 protein: CSASDSNEQFF
V gene: TRBV6-5; J gene: TRBJ1-1; clone size: NA; D gene: TRBD1; CDR3 DNA: TGTGCCAGCAGTTACTCGACAGGGGTCACTGAAGCTTTCTTT; CDR3 protein: CASSYSTGVTEAFF
V gene: TRBV25-1; J gene: TRBJ2-7; clone size: NA; D gene: TRBD2; CDR3 DNA: TGTGCCAGCAGTGTAGCGGGGGGGTACGAGCAGTACTTC; CDR3 protein: CASSVAGGYEQYF
V gene: TRBV24-1; J gene: TRBJ1-2; clone size: NA; D gene: NA; CDR3 DNA: TGTGCCACCAGTGATGGGACACGTGGCTACACCTTC; CDR3 protein: CATSDGTRGYTF
V gene: TRBV27; J gene: TRBJ2-7; clone size: few; D gene: NA; CDR3 DNA: TGTGCCAGCAGACTGACAGTAAATTCCTACGAGCAGTACTTC; CDR3 protein: CASRLTVNSYEQYF
V gene: TRBV7-9; J gene: TRBJ2-1; clone size: NA; D gene: NA; CDR3 DNA: TGTGCCAGCAGCTTAGCAGATCTCAGGCTAGCTTACAATGAGCAGTTCTTC; CDR3 protein: CASSLADLRLAYNEQFF
V gene: TRBV5-5; J gene: TRBJ1-2; clone size: NA; D gene: TRBD1; CDR3 DNA: TGTGCCAGCAGCACGATAGGGACAGCCGTAAGTCCTAAGTCGGGTGGCTACACCTTC; CDR3 protein: CASSTIGTAVSPKSGGYTF
V gene: TRBV2; J gene: TRBJ2-7; clone size: NA; D gene: NA; CDR3 DNA: TGTGCCAGCAGTGAAGCAGACAGGAGAGGCTACGAGCAGTACTTC; CDR3 protein: CASSEADRRGYEQYF
V gene: TRBV29-1; J gene: TRBJ2-3; clone size: NA; D gene: TRBD1; CDR3 DNA: TGCAGCGTTGAAGATGGGACAGGGGGCGATTATACGCAGTATTTT; CDR3 protein: CSVEDGTGGDYTQYF
V gene: TRBV6-5; J gene: TRBJ1-6; clone size: NA; D gene: NA; CDR3 DNA: TGTGCCAGCACCCTAAACAGAGCCAATTCACCCCTCCACTTT; CDR3 protein: CASTLNRANSPLHF
V gene: TRBV7-9; J gene: TRBJ2-3; clone size: NA; D gene: TRBD2; CDR3 DNA: TGTGCCAGCAGCTTAACTAGCGGGGGGCTCATGCGGAGCACAGATACGCAGTATTTT; CDR3 protein: CASSLTSGGLMRSTDTQYF
V gene: TRBV11-3; J gene: TRBJ2-3; clone size: NA; D gene: NA; CDR3 DNA: TGTGCCAGCAGCCACCCGGGGGATCATTTAGATACGCAGTATTTT; CDR3 protein: CASSHPGDHLDTQYF
V gene: TRBV4-2; J gene: TRBJ2-5; clone size: NA; D gene: TRBD2; CDR3 DNA: TGTGCCAGCAGCGGCCTAGCGGTTGGGGAGACCCAGTACTTC; CDR3 protein: CASSGLAVGETQYF
V gene: TRBV23-1; J gene: TRBJ2-4; clone size: NA; D gene: TRBD1; CDR3 DNA: TGCGCCAGCAGTCATTCTGCCGGGACAGGGTCTTTTCTAGCCAAAAACATTCAGTACTTC; CDR3 protein: CASSHSAGTGSFLAKNIQYF
V gene: TRBV23-1; J gene: TRBJ1-1; clone size: NA; D gene: NA; CDR3 DNA: TGCGCCAGCAGTCAATGTGCAGGGCCCACTGAAGCTTTCTTT; CDR3 protein: CASSQCAGPTEAFF
V gene: TRBV3-1/TRBV3-2; J gene: TRBJ2-1; clone size: NA; D gene: TRBD2; CDR3 DNA: TGTGCCAGCAGTCCACTAGCGGGGGCCTACAATGAGCAGTTCTTC; CDR3 protein: CASSPLAGAYNEQFF